The 28 T cell receptor beta chains below were found in one sample sequenced in a study of blood T cell repertoires in COVID-19. Data came from immunoSEQ multiplex PCR; TCRdb stores just in-frame clones and leaves some out. The sample carries around 80,000 clones, roughly 78% recorded once. Sample: peripheral blood. The receptors stem from a woman in her sixties or seventies with acute or convalescent COVID-19.

The genes are TRBV4-2 and TRBJ2-7, with 10 bases aligning to TRBD2. In germline, CDR1 is LGHNA, CDR2 YNFKEQ. The V segment lost 6 bases and the J segment 4 bases; nucleotides outside the gene matches: 6. The CDR3 runs 14 residues. CDR3 region: CASSRSGGAYEQYF. The CDR3 DNA reads as TGTGCCAGCAGTCGAAGCGGGGGGGCTTACGAGCAGTACTTC.

The chain employs TRBV11-3 and TRBJ2-1; 8 positions agree with TRBD2. The V and J ends lost 8 bases and 5 bases, in that order; junction bases with no gene match: 5. Germline values: CDR1 SGHNT, CDR2 YENEEA. This CDR3 has 13 residues. In nucleotides, the CDR3 is TGTGCCAGCCAGTGGCGGGGGGACAATGAGCAGTTCTTC. Amino acid sequence: CASQWRGDNEQFF. Looking up the rest from reference TRBV11-3 and TRBJ2-1 gives the full variable domain: EAGVVQSPRYKIIEKKQPVAFWCNPISGHNTLYWYLQNLGQGPELLIRYENEEAVDDSQLPKDRFSAERLKGVDSTLKIQPAELGDSAVYLCASQWRGDNEQFFGPGTRLTVL.

The rearrangement links TRBV5-6 to TRBJ2-5; the match to TRBD1 covers 9 bases. V lost 3 bases and J lost 3; bases outside the gene matches: 0. This CDR3 contains 13 residues. The V gene's germline CDR1 is SGHDT and CDR2 YYEEEE. This CDR3 reads CASSWTGEETQYF. The CDR3 DNA reads TGTGCCAGCAGCTGGACAGGGGAAGAGACCCAGTACTTC.

V usage is TRBV3-1 (or the pseudogene TRBV3-2) and J usage is TRBJ1-1; D perhaps matches TRBD1 (5 bases). The germline gives CDR1 LGHDT, CDR2 YNNKEL (reference sequence). The CDR3 is 18 amino acids. The V end was cut by 1 base, the J end by 0 bases, with 18 bases between. The CDR3 sequence: CASSQGVGGAIMNTEAFF. The CDR3 bases are TGTGCCAGCAGCCAAGGAGTAGGAGGGGCAATTATGAACACTGAAGCTTTCTTT.

This clone was recorded only once. This chain joins TRBV18 and TRBJ2-6; D call uncertain. CDR3 size: 15 residues. Between the trimmed V and J ends, which lost 3 bases and 2 bases, there was a span of 8 bases. The germline V gene has CDR1 KGHSH and CDR2 LQKENI. For the CDR3, the DNA is TGTGCCAGCTCACCCAGGTCTCCTGGGGCCAACGTCCTGACTTTC. Its translation is CASSPRSPGANVLTF.

The chain is built from TRBV5-8 and TRBJ1-5; unclear D gene. In germline, CDR1 is SGHTS, CDR2 YDEGEE. V gave up 1 base and J gave up 5 bases, with 10 bases separating them. The CDR3 extends over 14 amino acids. The CDR3 region is CASSLPQVYQPQHF. In DNA, the CDR3 is TGTGCCAGCAGCTTGCCTCAGGTTTATCAGCCCCAGCATTTT.

The chain carries TRBV19 and TRBJ1-2, with 9 bases fitting TRBD1. The CDR3 spans 15 residues. Trimming cost V 5 bases and J 1 base; bases outside gene matches: 5. Germline V CDR1 and CDR2: LNHDA, SQIVND (reference sequence). The CDR3 DNA reads as TGTGCCAGTAGTCCCCGGACAGGGGATAACTATGGCTACACCTTC. Amino acid sequence: CASSPRTGDNYGYTF. The variable domain in full, with the rest retrieved from reference TRBV19 and TRBJ1-2, is DGGITQSPKYLFRKEGQNVTLSCEQNLNHDAMYWYRQDPGQGLRLIYYSQIVNDFQKGDIAEGYSVSREKKESFPLTVTSAQKNPTAFYLCASSPRTGDNYGYTFGSGTRLTVV.

This chain connects TRBV7-8 to TRBJ1-1; possibly TRBD1 for D (5 bases). Looked up from germline, CDR1 is SGHVS and CDR2 is FQNEAQ. V lost 4 bases and J 0 bases, leaving 15 bases between the germline ends. The CDR3 contains 16 residues. The CDR3 DNA reads TGTGCCAGCAGCTCCCCGGGGGGGAATCTGAACACTGAAGCTTTCTTT. Protein: CASSSPGGNLNTEAFF.

The genes are TRBV11-2 and TRBJ1-4; D possibly corresponds to TRBD1 (6 bases). Trimming shortened V by 5 bases and J by 10 bases, and 17 bases separated the two germline ends. CDR3 length: 14 amino acids. CDR1 SGHAT and CDR2 FQNNGV come from the germline V gene. The CDR3 protein is CASSVPGTKGKLFF. CDR3 in DNA: TGTGCCAGCAGCGTACCCGGGACAAAGGGAAAACTGTTTTTT.

The V gene is TRBV6-2 or TRBV6-3, the J gene TRBJ2-4; 7 nucleotides align to TRBD1. The CDR3 loop spans 15 amino acids. CDR1 and CDR2 from the germline V gene are MNHEY and SVGEGT. V dropped 5 bases and J dropped 1; count of bases not matched to a gene: 5. Here the CDR3 DNA reads TGTGCCAGCAGTGGAATAGGGGGCGCCAAAAACATTCAGTACTTC. This codes for CASSGIGGAKNIQYF.

This chain links TRBV29-1 with TRBJ2-7; D may be TRBD2 (6 bases). Germline lookup yields CDR1 SQVTM and CDR2 ANQGSEA. The ends were cut back, 7 bases at V and 7 bases at J, with 20 bases in the middle. The CDR3 spans 13 residues. DNA of the CDR3: TGCAGCGCTAAGGACTATACCTCGGAAGAGCAGTACTTC. Encoded protein: CSAKDYTSEEQYF.

The chain is built from TRBV5-1 and TRBJ1-2; 11 bases agree with TRBD1. The germline V gene encodes CDR1 SGHRS and CDR2 YFSETQ. The CDR3 totals 14 residues. The J segment lost 8 bases and the V segment lost 3 bases, leaving 6 bases of the junction unmatched. This CDR3 reads CASSSGQGARGYTF. The CDR3 nucleotides read TGCGCCAGCAGCTCCGGACAGGGGGCGAGGGGCTACACCTTC. The whole variable domain, filled in from reference TRBV5-1 and TRBJ1-2, reads KAGVTQTPRYLIKTRGQQVTLSCSPISGHRSVSWYQQTPGQGLQFLFEYFSETQRNKGNFPGRFSGRQFSNSRSEMNVSTLELGDSALYLCASSSGQGARGYTFGSGTRLTVV.

The chain links TRBV21-1 to TRBJ2-7; the D segment call TRBD2 is taken from the table without a DNA check. TRBV21-1 has pseudogene status. The CDR3 is 17 amino acids. The CDR3 DNA follows: TGTGCCAGACAGGAAAATGGGACTAGCGGGGGAGCCTACGAGCAGTACTTC. It codes for CARQENGTSGGAYEQYF.

This rearrangement joins TRBV4-2 to TRBJ1-3; TRBD1 is a possible D gene (5 bases). The V and J ends lost 4 bases and 0 bases respectively, with 13 bases between them. The germline V gene has CDR1 LGHNA and CDR2 YNFKEQ. The CDR3 has 16 residues. The CDR3 is CASSPLDSSSGNTIYF. In DNA, the CDR3 is TGTGCCAGCAGCCCCTTAGACAGCAGCTCTGGAAACACCATATATTTT.

The chain links TRBV28 to TRBJ2-3; TRBD1 aligns across 8 bases. This CDR3 contains 15 residues. The J segment lost 2 bases and the V segment lost 6 bases, leaving 7 bases of the junction unmatched. The germline gives CDR1 MDHEN, CDR2 SYDVKM. CDR3 residues: CASRSFQGATDTQYF. CDR3 bases: TGTGCCAGCAGGAGTTTCCAGGGGGCCACAGATACGCAGTATTTT.

CDR3 region: CASSYPMDRGSSYNEQFF. CDR3 coding DNA: TGTGCCAGCAGTTACCCGATGGACAGGGGGAGCTCCTACAATGAGCAGTTCTTC. The V gene is TRBV6-2 or TRBV6-3, the J gene TRBJ2-1, with 10 nucleotides matching TRBD1. Germline assignment: CDR1 MNHEY and CDR2 SVGEGT. The CDR3 spans 18 residues. J lost 0 bases, V lost 2 bases, and 7 bases had no gene match.

This clone was picked up one time. This chain links TRBV19 with TRBJ2-2, with 10 bases fitting TRBD1. This CDR3 has 16 residues. Germline values: CDR1 LNHDA, CDR2 SQIVND (reference sequence). Trimming cost V 3 bases and J 5 bases; bases outside gene matches: 6. The DNA of the CDR3 is TGTGCCAGTAGTATTAGAGTGGGACAGGGGACCGGGGAGCTGTTTTTT. Its protein is CASSIRVGQGTGELFF.

The chain has TRBV5-1 and TRBJ2-3, with 10 bases identical to TRBD2. V lost 4 bases and J lost 6; bases outside the gene matches: 11. This CDR3 is 16 amino acids long. CDR1 SGHRS and CDR2 YFSETQ come from the germline V gene. This CDR3 reads CASSARAGGRADTQYF. DNA of the CDR3: TGCGCCAGCAGCGCCCGAGCGGGGGGGCGGGCGGATACGCAGTATTTT.

The J gene is TRBJ2-3, the V gene TRBV15; possibly TRBD1 for D (6 bases). The CDR3 has 17 residues. Trimming took off 1 base at V and 2 bases at J, with 16 bases between the two ends. Germline V gene sequence: CDR1 LNHNV, CDR2 YYDKDF (reference sequence). DNA for the CDR3: TGTGCCACCAGCAGAGTCCGACAGGCTTTACCCACAGATACGCAGTATTTT. Translated, it gives CATSRVRQALPTDTQYF.

V and J are TRBV18 and TRBJ2-5; 10 nucleotides match TRBD1. This CDR3 region has 16 residues. CDR1 is KGHSH, CDR2 LQKENI, per germline. Germline trimming cut 0 bases from V and 3 bases from J; bases unmatched to any gene: 4. The CDR3, as DNA: TGTGCCAGCTCACCACCGAGGGGACAGGGGAAAGAGACCCAGTACTTC. Its protein is CASSPPRGQGKETQYF.

This clone was observed once. The chain combines TRBV12-2 with TRBJ1-1; TRBD1, the table's D call, lacks a check against the DNA. TRBV12-2 has pseudogene status. This CDR3 comprises 16 residues. CDR3: CASRLGHRDKNTEAFF. The CDR3 region has the DNA TGTGCAAGTCGCTTAGGGCACCGGGACAAGAACACTGAAGCTTTCTTT.

This sequence joins TRBV19 and TRBJ1-1; TRBD1 matches 7 bases. Germline loops: CDR1 LNHDA, CDR2 SQIVND (reference sequence). This CDR3 spans 15 amino acids. The V segment lost 5 bases and the J segment 13 bases; nucleotides outside the gene matches: 19. The CDR3 DNA follows: TGTGCCAGTAGTGTCACCGGGACAGTGATACAGGGTGATTTCTTT. Translating it yields CASSVTGTVIQGDFF.

The V and J genes are TRBV15 and TRBJ1-2; the D is unclear. CDR1 is LNHNV and CDR2 is YYDKDF in the germline V gene (reference sequence). The CDR3 has 14 amino acids. The V gene lost 0 bases and the J gene lost 0 bases, with 5 bases spanning the gap. In DNA, the CDR3 is TGTGCCACCAGCAGAGATAAAACTAACTATGGCTACACCTTC. As protein: CATSRDKTNYGYTF.

This clone appeared a few times. The rearrangement links TRBV11-3 to TRBJ2-3, with D possibly being TRBD1 (5 bases). There are 14 residues in the CDR3. Germline-derived CDR1 and CDR2 are SGHNT and YENEEA. V lost 4 bases and J 9 bases, leaving 17 bases between the germline ends. The CDR3 protein is CASSSRATGPTQYF. The CDR3 region has the DNA TGTGCCAGCAGCTCAAGGGCCACAGGTCCCACGCAGTATTTT.

This chain connects TRBV9 to TRBJ1-1; 7 bases map to TRBD1. Per the germline V gene, CDR1 is SGDLS and CDR2 is YYNGEE. The CDR3 covers 13 residues. J gave up 4 bases and V 4 bases, and 4 bases lay outside the gene matches. CDR3 DNA: TGTGCCAGCAGCAAGACAGGGACCACTGAAGCTTTCTTT. It is translated as CASSKTGTTEAFF. The variable domain in full, with the rest retrieved from reference TRBV9 and TRBJ1-1, is DSGVTQTPKHLITATGQRVTLRCSPRSGDLSVYWYQQSLDQGLQFLIQYYNGEERAKGNILERFSAQQFPDLHSELNLSSLELGDSALYFCASSKTGTTEAFFGQGTRLTVV.

The CDR3 region has the DNA TGTGCCAGCAGCTTGGTTCGGGGCCAGGGGGCGCGAGGCTACACCTTC. The encoded protein is CASSLVRGQGARGYTF. J is TRBJ1-2 and V is TRBV5-4; 8 nucleotides agree with TRBD1. CDR1 and CDR2 (germline): SGHNT, YYREEE (reference sequence). V gave up 0 bases and J gave up 8 bases; unmatched junction bases: 12. CDR3 length: 16 amino acids. Complete variable domain (other parts from reference TRBV5-4 and TRBJ1-2): ETGVTQSPTHLIKTRGQQVTLRCSSQSGHNTVSWYQQALGQGPQFIFQYYREEENGRGNFPPRFSGLQFPNYSSELNVNALELDDSALYLCASSLVRGQGARGYTFGSGTRLTVV.

The rearrangement uses TRBV10-3 and TRBJ2-2; D call uncertain. CDR3 length: 15 amino acids. Germline V CDR1 and CDR2: ENHRY, SYGVKD. Trimming shortened V by 2 bases and J by 6 bases, and 13 bases separated the two germline ends. The CDR3 loop reads CAISEVGDRAGELFF. The DNA for the CDR3 is TGTGCCATCAGTGAGGTCGGAGATCGTGCCGGGGAGCTGTTTTTT.

A few counts support this clone. The chain carries TRBV5-8 and TRBJ1-6; no firm D call. This CDR3 is 15 amino acids long. Germline-derived CDR1 and CDR2 are SGHTS and YDEGEE. The V and J ends lost 4 bases and 0 bases respectively, with 8 bases between them. The CDR3 protein is CASSGSSSYNSPLHF. The DNA for the CDR3 is TGTGCCAGCAGCGGTAGTAGCTCCTATAATTCACCCCTCCACTTT.